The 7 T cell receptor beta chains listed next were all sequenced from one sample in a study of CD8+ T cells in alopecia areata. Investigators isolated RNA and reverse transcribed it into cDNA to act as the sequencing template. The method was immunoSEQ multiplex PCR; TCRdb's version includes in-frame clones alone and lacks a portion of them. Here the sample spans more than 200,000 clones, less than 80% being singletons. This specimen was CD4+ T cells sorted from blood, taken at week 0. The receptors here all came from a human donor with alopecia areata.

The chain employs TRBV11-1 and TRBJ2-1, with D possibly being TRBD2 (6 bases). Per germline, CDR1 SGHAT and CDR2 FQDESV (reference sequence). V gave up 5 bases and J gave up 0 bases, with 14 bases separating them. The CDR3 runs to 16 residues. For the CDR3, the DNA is TGTGCCAGCAGCCGGGGACTTCTGAGCTCCTACAATGAGCAGTTCTTC. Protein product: CASSRGLLSSYNEQFF.

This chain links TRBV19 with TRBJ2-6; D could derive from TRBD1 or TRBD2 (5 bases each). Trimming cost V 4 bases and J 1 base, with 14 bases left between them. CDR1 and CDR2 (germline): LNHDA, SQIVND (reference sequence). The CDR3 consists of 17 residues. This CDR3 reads CASSKVVGGSGANVLTF. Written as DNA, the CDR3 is TGTGCCAGTAGTAAAGTGGTTGGGGGATCTGGGGCCAACGTCCTGACTTTC. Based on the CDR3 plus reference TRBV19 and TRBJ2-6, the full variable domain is DGGITQSPKYLFRKEGQNVTLSCEQNLNHDAMYWYRQDPGQGLRLIYYSQIVNDFQKGDIAEGYSVSREKKESFPLTVTSAQKNPTAFYLCASSKVVGGSGANVLTFGAGSRLTVL.

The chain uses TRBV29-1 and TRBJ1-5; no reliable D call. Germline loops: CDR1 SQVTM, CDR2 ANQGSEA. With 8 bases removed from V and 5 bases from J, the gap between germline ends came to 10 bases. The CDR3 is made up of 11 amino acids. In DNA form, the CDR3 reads TGCAGCCCGGCGAAGGATCAGCCCCAGCATTTT. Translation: CSPAKDQPQHF.

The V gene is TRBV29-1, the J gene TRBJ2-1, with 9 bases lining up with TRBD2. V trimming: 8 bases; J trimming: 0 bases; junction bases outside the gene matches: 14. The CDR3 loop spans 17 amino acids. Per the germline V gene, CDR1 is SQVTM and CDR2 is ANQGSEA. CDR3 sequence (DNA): TGCAGCTCAGGAGCCAGCGGGGGGCCGAGCTCCTACAATGAGCAGTTCTTC. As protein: CSSGASGGPSSYNEQFF.

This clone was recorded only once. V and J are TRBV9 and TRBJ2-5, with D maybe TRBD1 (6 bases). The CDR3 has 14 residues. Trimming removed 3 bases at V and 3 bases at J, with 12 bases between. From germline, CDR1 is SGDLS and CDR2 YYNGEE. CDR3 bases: TGTGCCAGCAGCGCCGGACAGCTAAAAGAGACCCAGTACTTC. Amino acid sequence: CASSAGQLKETQYF.

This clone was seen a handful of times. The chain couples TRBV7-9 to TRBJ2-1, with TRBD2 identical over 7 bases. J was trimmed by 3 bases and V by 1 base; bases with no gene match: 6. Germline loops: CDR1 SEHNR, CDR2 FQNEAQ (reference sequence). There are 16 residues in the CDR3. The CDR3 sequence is CASSLERGDLYNEQFF. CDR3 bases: TGTGCCAGCAGCTTAGAACGGGGGGACCTCTACAATGAGCAGTTCTTC.

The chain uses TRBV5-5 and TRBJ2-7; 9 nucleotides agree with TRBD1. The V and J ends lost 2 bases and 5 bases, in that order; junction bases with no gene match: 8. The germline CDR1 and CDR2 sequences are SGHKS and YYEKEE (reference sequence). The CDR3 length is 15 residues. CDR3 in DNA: TGTGCCAGCAGCTTATCCGGGACAGGGAACCACGAGCAGTACTTC. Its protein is CASSLSGTGNHEQYF.